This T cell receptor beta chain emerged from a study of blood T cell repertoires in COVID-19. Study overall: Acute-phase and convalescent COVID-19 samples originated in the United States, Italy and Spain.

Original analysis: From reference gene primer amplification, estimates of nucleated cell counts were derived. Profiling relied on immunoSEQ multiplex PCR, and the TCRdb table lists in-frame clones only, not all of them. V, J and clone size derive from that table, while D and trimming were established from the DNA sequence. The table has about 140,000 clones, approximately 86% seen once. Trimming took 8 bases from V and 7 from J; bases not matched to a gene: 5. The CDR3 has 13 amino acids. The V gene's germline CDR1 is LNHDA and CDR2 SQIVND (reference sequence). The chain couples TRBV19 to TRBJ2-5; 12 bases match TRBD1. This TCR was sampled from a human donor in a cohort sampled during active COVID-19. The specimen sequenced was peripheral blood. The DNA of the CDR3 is TGTGCCAGTGCGGGGACAGGGGGCGCGACCCAGTACTTC. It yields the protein CASAGTGGATQYF.